The T cell receptor (beta chain) under discussion was sequenced for a study of blood T cell repertoires in COVID-19. Study summary: From T cells, B-cell-depleted T cells, or PBMCs came the material, which was cDNA or gDNA.

Methods used by the authors: Researchers report that nucleated cell counts were estimated from reference gene primer amplification. Clones were sequenced by immunoSEQ multiplex PCR, and TCRdb holds only the in-frame ones, with some missing. V and J calls and clone size come straight from that table; D and trimming were deduced from the DNA. Of 15,000 to 17,000 clones in the sample, about 88% were seen once. Germline assignment: CDR1 SGHVS and CDR2 FQNEAQ. The ends were cut back, 5 bases at V and 4 bases at J, with 14 bases in the middle. This CDR3 contains 15 residues. The rearrangement uses TRBV7-8 and TRBJ1-4, with no clear D. The sequence was collected from a man between 60 and 75 years old with acute or convalescent COVID-19. The sequencing input was peripheral blood. CDR3 DNA: TGTGCCAGCAGCCTTACGGGAAGACATAATGAAAAACTGTTTTTT. It codes for CASSLTGRHNEKLFF. Full variable domain (rest looked up from reference TRBV7-8 and TRBJ1-4): GAGVSQSPRYKVAKRGQDVALRCDPISGHVSLFWYQQALGQGPEFLTYFQNEAQLDKSGLPSDRFFAERPEGSVSTLKIQRTQQEDSAVYLCASSLTGRHNEKLFFGSGTQLSVL.